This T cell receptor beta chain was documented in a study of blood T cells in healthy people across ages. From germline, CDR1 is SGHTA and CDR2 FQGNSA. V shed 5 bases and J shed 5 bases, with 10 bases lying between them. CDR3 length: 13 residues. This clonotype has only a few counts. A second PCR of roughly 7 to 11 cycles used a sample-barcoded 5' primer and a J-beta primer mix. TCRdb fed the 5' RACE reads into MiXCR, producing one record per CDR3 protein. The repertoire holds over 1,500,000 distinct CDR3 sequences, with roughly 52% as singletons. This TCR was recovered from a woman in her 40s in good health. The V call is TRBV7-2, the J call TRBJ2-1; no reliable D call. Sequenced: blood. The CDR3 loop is CASSPSMDNEQFF. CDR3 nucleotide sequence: TGTGCCAGCAGCCCCTCTATGGACAATGAGCAGTTCTTC. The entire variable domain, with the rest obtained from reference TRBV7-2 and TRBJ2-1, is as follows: GAGVSQSPSNKVTEKGKDVELRCDPISGHTALYWYRQSLGQGLEFLIYFQGNSAPDKSGLPSDRFSAERTGGSVSTLTIQRTQQEDSAVYLCASSPSMDNEQFFGPGTRLTVL.